The source of this T cell receptor beta chain is a study of Graves' ophthalmopathy and Graves' hyperthyroidism. About the study: Researchers obtained peripheral blood at initial diagnosis, before any treatment had begun.

RNA served as the template for amplifying TCR beta CDR3 regions. Second-round multiplex PCR came after first-round RT-PCR with HTBI primers. TCRdb ran MiXCR on the multiplex PCR reads and lists one entry per CDR3 protein. The sample has 200,000 to 250,000 distinct CDR3 sequences, about 22% seen once. Worth noting for this clonotype: The antigen is not known.

Germline-derived CDR1 and CDR2 are MNHEY and SMNVEV (reference sequence). The CDR3 runs 14 residues. Trimming took off 0 bases at V and 2 bases at J, with 8 bases between the two ends. General observations from the study: The majority of expanded thyroid clonotypes above 0.001 frequency also occurred in blood. Both a roughly 70% sensitivity and an approximately 72% specificity characterized the model's predictions of ophthalmopathy progression. A 13-signature model separated ophthalmopathy from stable hyperthyroidism, about 91% sensitivity, about 81% specificity.

The chain is built from TRBV27 and TRBJ2-7; D not resolved. The clonotype originates from a woman aged 50 to 60 with Graves' ophthalmopathy. Sequences were obtained from peripheral blood. Written as DNA, the CDR3 is TGTGCCAGCAGTTTATCGGCCAGGCCCTACGAGCAGTACTTC. It translates to CASSLSARPYEQYF.